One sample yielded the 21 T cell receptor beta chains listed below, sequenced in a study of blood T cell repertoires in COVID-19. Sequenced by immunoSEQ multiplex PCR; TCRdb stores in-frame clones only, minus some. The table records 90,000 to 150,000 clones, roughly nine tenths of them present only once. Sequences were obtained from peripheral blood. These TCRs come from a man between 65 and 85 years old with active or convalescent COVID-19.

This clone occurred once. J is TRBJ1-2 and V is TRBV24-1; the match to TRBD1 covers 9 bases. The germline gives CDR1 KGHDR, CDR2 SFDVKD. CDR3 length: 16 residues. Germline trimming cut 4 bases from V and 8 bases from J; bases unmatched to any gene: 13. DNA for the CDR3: TGTGCCACCAGTGAGGCGGGGACAGGGATTCGCGGCGGCTACACCTTC. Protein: CATSEAGTGIRGGYTF.

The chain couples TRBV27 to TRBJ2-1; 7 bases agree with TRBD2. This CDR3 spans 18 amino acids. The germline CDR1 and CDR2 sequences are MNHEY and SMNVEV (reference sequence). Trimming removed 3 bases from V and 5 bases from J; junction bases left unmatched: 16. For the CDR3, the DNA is TGTGCCAGCAGTTTCTCCGGGCTAGCGGTCGGAAAGAACAATGAGCAGTTCTTC. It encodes CASSFSGLAVGKNNEQFF.

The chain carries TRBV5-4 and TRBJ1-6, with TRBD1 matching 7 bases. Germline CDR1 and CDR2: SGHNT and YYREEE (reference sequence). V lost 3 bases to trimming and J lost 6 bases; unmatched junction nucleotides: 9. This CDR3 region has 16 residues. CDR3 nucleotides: TGTGCCAGCAGCTCAAACCGGGACAGCAGTAATTCACCCCTCCACTTT. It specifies CASSSNRDSSNSPLHF.

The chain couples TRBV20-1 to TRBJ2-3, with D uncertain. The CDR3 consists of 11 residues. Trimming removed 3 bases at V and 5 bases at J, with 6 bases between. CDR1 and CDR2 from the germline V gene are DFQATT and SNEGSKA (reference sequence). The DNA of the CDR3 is TGCAGTGCTAGTAAGCGAGATACGCAGTATTTT. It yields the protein CSASKRDTQYF.

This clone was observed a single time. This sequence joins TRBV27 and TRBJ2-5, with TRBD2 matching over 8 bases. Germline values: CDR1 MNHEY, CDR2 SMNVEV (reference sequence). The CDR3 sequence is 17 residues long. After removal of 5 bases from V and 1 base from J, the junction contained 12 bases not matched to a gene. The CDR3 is CASSPPRVAGFQETQYF. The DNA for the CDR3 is TGTGCCAGCAGTCCCCCGCGGGTAGCGGGGTTCCAAGAGACCCAGTACTTC.

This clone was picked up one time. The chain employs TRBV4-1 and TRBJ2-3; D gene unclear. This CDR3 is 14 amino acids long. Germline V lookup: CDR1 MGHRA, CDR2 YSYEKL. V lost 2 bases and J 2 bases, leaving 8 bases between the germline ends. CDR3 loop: CASSQPSPTDTQYF. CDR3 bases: TGCGCCAGCAGCCAACCGTCCCCCACAGATACGCAGTATTTT.

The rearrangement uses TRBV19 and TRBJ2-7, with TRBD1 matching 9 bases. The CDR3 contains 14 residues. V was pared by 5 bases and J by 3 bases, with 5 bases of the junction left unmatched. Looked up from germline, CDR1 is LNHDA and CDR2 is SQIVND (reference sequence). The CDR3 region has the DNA TGTGCCAGTAGTCCCCCGGGACAGGGCTACGAGCAGTACTTC. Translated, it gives CASSPPGQGYEQYF.

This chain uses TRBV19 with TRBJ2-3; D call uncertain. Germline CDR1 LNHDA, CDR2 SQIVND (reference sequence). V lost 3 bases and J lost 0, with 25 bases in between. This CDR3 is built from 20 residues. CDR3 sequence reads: CASSIRRPNYNLPSTDTQYF. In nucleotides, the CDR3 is TGTGCCAGTAGTATCAGGCGCCCCAATTACAATCTACCTAGCACAGATACGCAGTATTTT.

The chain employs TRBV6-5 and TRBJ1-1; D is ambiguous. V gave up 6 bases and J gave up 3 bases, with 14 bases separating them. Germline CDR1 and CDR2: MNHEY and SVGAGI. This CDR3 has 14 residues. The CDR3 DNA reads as TGTGCCAGCAGGCCCACTAGGGAGCACACTGAAGCTTTCTTT. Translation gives CASRPTREHTEAFF.

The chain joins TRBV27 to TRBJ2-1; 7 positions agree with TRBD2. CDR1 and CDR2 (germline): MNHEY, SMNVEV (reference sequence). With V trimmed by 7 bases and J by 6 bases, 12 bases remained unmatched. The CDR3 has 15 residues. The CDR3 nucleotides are TGTGCCAGCACCCAATGGGCGGGAGTAACCAATGAGCAGTTCTTC. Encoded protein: CASTQWAGVTNEQFF.

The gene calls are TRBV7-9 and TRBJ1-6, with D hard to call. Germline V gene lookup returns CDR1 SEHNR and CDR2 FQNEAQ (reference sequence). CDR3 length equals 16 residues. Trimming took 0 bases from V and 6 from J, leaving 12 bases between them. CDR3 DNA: TGTGCCAGCAGCTTAGCGCAGGCAGTTGGTAATTCACCCCTCCACTTT. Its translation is CASSLAQAVGNSPLHF.

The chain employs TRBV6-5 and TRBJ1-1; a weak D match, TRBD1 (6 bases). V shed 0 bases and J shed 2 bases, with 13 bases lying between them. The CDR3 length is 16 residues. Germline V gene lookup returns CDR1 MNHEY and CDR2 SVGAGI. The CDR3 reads CASSYSRGTLNTEAFF. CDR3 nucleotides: TGTGCCAGCAGTTACTCGAGGGGGACCCTAAACACTGAAGCTTTCTTT.

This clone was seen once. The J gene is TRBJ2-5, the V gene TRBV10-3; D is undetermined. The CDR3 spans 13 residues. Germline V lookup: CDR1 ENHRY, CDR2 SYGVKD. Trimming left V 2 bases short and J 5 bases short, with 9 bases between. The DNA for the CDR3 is TGTGCCATCAGTGAGGGCCTCGGGGAGACCCAGTACTTC. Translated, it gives CAISEGLGETQYF.

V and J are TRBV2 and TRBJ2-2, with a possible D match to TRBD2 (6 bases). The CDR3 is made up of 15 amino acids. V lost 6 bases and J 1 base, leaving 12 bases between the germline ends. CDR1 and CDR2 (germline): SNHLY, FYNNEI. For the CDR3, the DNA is TGTGCCAGCAGCGCAGGGCGGGGGAACACCGGGGAGCTGTTTTTT. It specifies CASSAGRGNTGELFF.

The CDR3 DNA reads as TGTGCCACCAGCGCTACTCAGGGTGTTGGCTACACCTTC. This encodes CATSATQGVGYTF. The gene calls are TRBV15 and TRBJ1-2; the D gene is possibly TRBD1 (5 bases). V lost 5 bases and J lost 7, with 14 bases in between. The germline V gene has CDR1 LNHNV and CDR2 YYDKDF (reference sequence). This CDR3 is 13 amino acids long.

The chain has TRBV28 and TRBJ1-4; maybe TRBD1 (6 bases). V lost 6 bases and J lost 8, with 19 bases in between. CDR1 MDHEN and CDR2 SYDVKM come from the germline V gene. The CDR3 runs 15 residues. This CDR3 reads CASRVRKQGREKLFF. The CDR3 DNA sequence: TGTGCCAGCAGGGTGAGGAAACAGGGAAGGGAAAAACTGTTTTTT. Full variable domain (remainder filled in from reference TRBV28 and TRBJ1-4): DVKVTQSSRYLVKRTGEKVFLECVQDMDHENMFWYRQDPGLGLRLIYFSYDVKMKEKGDIPEGYSVSREKKERFSLILESASTNQTSMYLCASRVRKQGREKLFFGSGTQLSVL.

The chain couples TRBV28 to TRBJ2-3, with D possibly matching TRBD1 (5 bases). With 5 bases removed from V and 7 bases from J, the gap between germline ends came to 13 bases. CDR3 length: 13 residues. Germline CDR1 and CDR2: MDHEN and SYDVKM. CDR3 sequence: CASSDQGYYTQYF. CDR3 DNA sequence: TGTGCCAGCAGTGATCAGGGTTATTATACGCAGTATTTT.

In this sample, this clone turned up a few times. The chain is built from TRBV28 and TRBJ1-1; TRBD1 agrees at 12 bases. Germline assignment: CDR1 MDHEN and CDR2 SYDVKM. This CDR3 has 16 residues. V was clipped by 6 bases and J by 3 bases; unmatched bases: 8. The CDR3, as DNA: TGTGCCAGCAGAGTGGGACAGGGGGCGGGGTACACTGAAGCTTTCTTT. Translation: CASRVGQGAGYTEAFF.

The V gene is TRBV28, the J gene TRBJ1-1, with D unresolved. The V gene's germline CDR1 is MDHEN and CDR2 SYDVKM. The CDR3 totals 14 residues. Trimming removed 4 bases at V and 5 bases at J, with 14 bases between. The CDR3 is CASSSEGKVTEAFF. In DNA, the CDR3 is TGTGCCAGCAGTTCCGAGGGAAAGGTAACTGAAGCTTTCTTT.

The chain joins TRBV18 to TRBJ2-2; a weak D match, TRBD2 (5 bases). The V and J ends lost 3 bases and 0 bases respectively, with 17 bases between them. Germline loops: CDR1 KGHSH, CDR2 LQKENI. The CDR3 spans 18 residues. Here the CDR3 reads CASSPSLKAETNTGELFF. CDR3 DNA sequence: TGTGCCAGCTCACCCTCCTTGAAAGCGGAGACGAACACCGGGGAGCTGTTTTTT.

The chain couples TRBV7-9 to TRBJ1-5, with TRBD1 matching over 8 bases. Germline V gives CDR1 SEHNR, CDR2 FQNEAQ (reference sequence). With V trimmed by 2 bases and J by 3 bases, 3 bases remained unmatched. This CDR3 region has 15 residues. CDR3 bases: TGTGCCAGCAGCTTACAGGGGGCAATCAATCAGCCCCAGCATTTT. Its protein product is CASSLQGAINQPQHF.